This is a list of T cell receptor beta chains from one sample in a study of PD-1 blockade in classical Hodgkin lymphoma. Data came from immunoSEQ multiplex PCR; TCRdb stores just in-frame clones and leaves some out. The table includes around 93,000 clones, just under 80% detected once. The specimen comprised peripheral blood mononuclear cells (PBMCs), sampled before the fourth cycle of nivolumab. The receptors were sampled from a human donor with classical Hodgkin lymphoma. Each CDR3 is given with its conserved first and last residue. A D gene is named only where the DNA matches it firmly. Only some rows state a clone size, as once, few, many or a class for expanded clones.

clone_size	v_call	j_call	d_call	cdr3_nt	cdr3_aa
.	TRBV6-6	TRBJ2-7	.	TGTGCCAGCAGGCCCTTCGAGTACTCCTACGAGCAGTACTTC	CASRPFEYSYEQYF
once	TRBV28	TRBJ1-5	TRBD1	TGTGCCAGCACCTCTTCGGGACAGGGGAGTCAGCCCCAGCATTTT	CASTSSGQGSQPQHF
.	TRBV4-1	TRBJ1-4	.	TGCGCCAGCAGCCATTTAAGGGACTCACATAAAAAACTGTTTTTT	CASSHLRDSHKKLFF
.	TRBV6-6	TRBJ2-7	TRBD1	TGTGCCAGCAGGCAAGGACAGGGGCCCTACTACGAGCAGTACTTC	CASRQGQGPYYEQYF
once	TRBV29-1	TRBJ2-7	.	TGCAGCGTTGAAGTAGGCAGGGGCTACGAGCAGTACTTC	CSVEVGRGYEQYF
few	TRBV30	TRBJ1-5	TRBD1	TGTGCCTGGAGTCTCGGGGCAGGGGGCTATCAGCCCCAGCATTTT	CAWSLGAGGYQPQHF
.	TRBV28	TRBJ2-5	TRBD2	TGTGCCAGCAGTCCCCCGGGACTAGGAAGCCAAGAGACCCAGTACTTC	CASSPPGLGSQETQYF
few	TRBV5-4	TRBJ1-2	.	TGTGCCAGCAGCTTAACTAACTATGGCTACACCTTC	CASSLTNYGYTF
once	TRBV25-1	TRBJ1-2	TRBD1	TGTGCCAGCAGTGAACCGACAGGGAGATCAGGCTACACCTTC	CASSEPTGRSGYTF
.	TRBV7-9	TRBJ2-7	TRBD2	TGTGCCAGCAGCTTAGACCTACAGCCGGGACTAGGTACCTACGAGCAGTACTTC	CASSLDLQPGLGTYEQYF
.	TRBV7-8	TRBJ2-3	TRBD1	TGTGCCAGCAGCCCCGGACAGGGGGCGGCAGATACGCAGTATTTT	CASSPGQGAADTQYF
.	TRBV28	TRBJ2-7	TRBD2	TGTGCCAGCTCCCCCGGGCGGGAGGGTTACGAGCAGTACTTC	CASSPGREGYEQYF
.	TRBV7-2	TRBJ1-5	TRBD1	TGTGCCAGCAGCCCGCAGGCCCTGACAGGGATTTATAGCAATCAGCCCCAGCATTTT	CASSPQALTGIYSNQPQHF
.	TRBV6-5	TRBJ1-1	.	TGTGCCAGCAGTATGGGACGAGGGCAGGAGGGGGGGAGGTGG	CASSMGRGQEGGRW
once	TRBV5-6	TRBJ1-2	.	TGTGCCAGCAGCTTGGAGAGGTATTTGCAGGGCTATGGCTACACCTTC	CASSLERYLQGYGYTF
medium-sized	TRBV19	TRBJ2-1	TRBD1	TGTGCCAGTAGGATTTCAGGGGGCTGGAATGAGCAGTTCTTC	CASRISGGWNEQFF
.	TRBV5-6	TRBJ1-4	.	TGTGCCAGCAGCTTGGGTCGAGGGGTAGATGAAAAACTGTTTTTT	CASSLGRGVDEKLFF
.	TRBV27	TRBJ2-7	TRBD2	TGTGCCAGCAGTTTAAGAGGGGGGCCGGGGCTAGCGGGGGCCTCGTACGAGCAGTACTTC	CASSLRGGPGLAGASYEQYF
.	TRBV25-1	TRBJ1-1	.	TGTGCCAGCAGTGAATGGAATTTGGGGAACACTGAAGCTTTCTTT	CASSEWNLGNTEAFF
.	TRBV19	TRBJ2-6	.	TGTGCCAGTACCCCCCCGGGGGCGCGGCTTGCCTCTGGGGCCAACGTCCTGACTTTC	CASTPPGARLASGANVLTF
few	TRBV6-5	TRBJ2-7	.	TGTGCCAGCAGGGGTGACTTCTACGAGCAGTACTTC	CASRGDFYEQYF
.	TRBV30	TRBJ1-2	.	TGTGCCTGGAGTGTTTTACTGGAAGGGGACTATGGCTACACCTTC	CAWSVLLEGDYGYTF
.	TRBV10-3	TRBJ2-7	.	TGTGCCATCAGTGAGTCTTCCTACGAGCAGTACTTC	CAISESSYEQYF
.	TRBV6-5	TRBJ1-4	TRBD1	TGTGCCGCGGGCAGGGGGCGAACTAATGAAAAACTGTTTTTT	CAAGRGRTNEKLFF
.	TRBV7-3	TRBJ1-6	TRBD1	TGTGCCAGCAGCTCGGACAGGAATTCACCCCTCCACTTT	CASSSDRNSPLHF